This is a list of T cell receptor beta chains from one sample in a study of T cells after yellow fever vaccination. TCRdb reprocessed the 5' RACE reads via MiXCR and lists one record per CDR3 protein. In the table there are roughly 100,000 distinct CDR3 sequences, more than 7.5% of which are singletons. The specimen was CD8+ T cells not binding an NS4B(214-222) dextramer, sorted from PBMCs, collected around 15 days after the first yellow fever vaccination. These receptors all stem from a man aged 18 to 35 who received the YFV17D yellow fever vaccine. CDR3s include the opening cysteine and the closing phenylalanine or tryptophan.

CASRPHLGGGTGELFF TRBJ2-2 TRBV6-1
CASSKQGRLAGQETQYF TRBJ2-5 TRBV27
CASSHATGGGNQPQHF TRBJ1-5 TRBV4-2
CASSSGQGDETQYF TRBJ2-5 TRBV7-6
CASSLGNYGYTF TRBJ1-2 TRBV12-3/TRBV12-4
CATRGGAANTGELFF TRBJ2-2 TRBV15
CASSTQGATNEKLFF TRBJ1-4 TRBV28
CASSYYGERSSNTGELFF TRBJ2-2 TRBV13
CASSPDRVENTEAFF TRBJ1-1 TRBV18
CASSPKSGYPATNEKLFF TRBJ1-4 TRBV4-1